This T cell receptor beta chain was recovered during a study of blood T cells in healthy people across ages. Study-wide results and limits: Long-lived donors carried more naive CD4+ cells and greater diversity than aged donors.

Per sample, no less than 5.5 micrograms of total RNA were extracted. As for this clonotype: Its antigen is undetermined.

The CDR3 length is 15 residues. V lost 7 bases and J 2 bases, leaving 15 bases between the germline ends. Primed by a sample-barcoded 5' primer and a J-beta primer mix, a second PCR proceeded for roughly 7 to 11 cycles. A template-switch adaptor containing 12 random nucleotides labeled each cDNA molecule. Using its own MiXCR run on the 5' RACE reads, TCRdb lists one record per CDR3 protein. The sample includes 600,000 to 1,000,000 distinct CDR3 sequences, 58% of them seen just once. Sequences were obtained from blood. The chain links TRBV12-3 or TRBV12-4 to TRBJ2-1, with D possibly TRBD1 on 6 matching bases. The TCR comes from a man aged 25 to 40 in good health. The chain's CDR3 is CASNSHRVTYNEQFF. The CDR3 nucleotides are TGTGCCAGCAACTCCCACAGGGTTACCTACAATGAGCAGTTCTTC.